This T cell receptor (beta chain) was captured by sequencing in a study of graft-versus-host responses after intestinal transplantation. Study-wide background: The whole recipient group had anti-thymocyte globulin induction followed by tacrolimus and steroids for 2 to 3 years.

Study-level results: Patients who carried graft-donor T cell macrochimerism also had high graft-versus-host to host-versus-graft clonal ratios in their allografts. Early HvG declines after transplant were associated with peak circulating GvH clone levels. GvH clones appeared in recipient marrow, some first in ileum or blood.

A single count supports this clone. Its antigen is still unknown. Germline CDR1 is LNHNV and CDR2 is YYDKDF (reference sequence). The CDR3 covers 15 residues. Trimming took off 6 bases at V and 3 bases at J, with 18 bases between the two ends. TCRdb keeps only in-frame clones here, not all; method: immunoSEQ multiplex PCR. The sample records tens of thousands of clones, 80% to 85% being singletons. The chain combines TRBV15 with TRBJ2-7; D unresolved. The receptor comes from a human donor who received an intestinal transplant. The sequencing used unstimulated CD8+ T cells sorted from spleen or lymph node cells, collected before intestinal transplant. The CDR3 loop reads CATRPIGAPLYEQYF. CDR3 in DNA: TGTGCCACCAGGCCTATTGGCGCGCCCCTCTACGAGCAGTACTTC. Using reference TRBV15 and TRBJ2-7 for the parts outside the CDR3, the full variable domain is DAMVIQNPRYQVTQFGKPVTLSCSQTLNHNVMYWYQQKSSQAPKLLFHYYDKDFNNEADTPDNFQSRRPNTSFCFLDIRSPGLGDTAMYLCATRPIGAPLYEQYFGPGTRLTVT.